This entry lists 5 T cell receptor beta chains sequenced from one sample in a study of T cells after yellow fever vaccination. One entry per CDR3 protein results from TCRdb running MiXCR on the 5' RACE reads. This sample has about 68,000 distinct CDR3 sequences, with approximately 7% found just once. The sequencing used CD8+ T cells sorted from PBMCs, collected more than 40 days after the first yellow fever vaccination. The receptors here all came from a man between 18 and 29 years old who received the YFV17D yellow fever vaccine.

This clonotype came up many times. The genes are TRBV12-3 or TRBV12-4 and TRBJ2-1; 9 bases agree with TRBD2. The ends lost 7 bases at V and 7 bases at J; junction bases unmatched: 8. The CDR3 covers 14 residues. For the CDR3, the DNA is TGTGCCAGCAATTACCGCGGGGGGGAAAATGAGCAGTTCTTC. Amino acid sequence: CASNYRGGENEQFF.

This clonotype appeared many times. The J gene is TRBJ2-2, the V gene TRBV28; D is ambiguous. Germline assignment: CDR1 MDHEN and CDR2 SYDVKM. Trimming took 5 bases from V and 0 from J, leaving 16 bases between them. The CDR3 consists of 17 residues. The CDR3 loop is CASSHDNPSANTGELFF. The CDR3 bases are TGTGCCAGCAGTCATGACAACCCATCCGCGAACACCGGGGAGCTGTTTTTT.

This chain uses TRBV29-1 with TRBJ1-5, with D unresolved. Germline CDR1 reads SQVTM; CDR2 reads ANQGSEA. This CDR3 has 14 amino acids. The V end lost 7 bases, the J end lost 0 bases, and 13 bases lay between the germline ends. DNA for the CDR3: TGCAGCGCTCAGGACCGAAATAGCAATCAGCCCCAGCATTTT. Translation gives CSAQDRNSNQPQHF.

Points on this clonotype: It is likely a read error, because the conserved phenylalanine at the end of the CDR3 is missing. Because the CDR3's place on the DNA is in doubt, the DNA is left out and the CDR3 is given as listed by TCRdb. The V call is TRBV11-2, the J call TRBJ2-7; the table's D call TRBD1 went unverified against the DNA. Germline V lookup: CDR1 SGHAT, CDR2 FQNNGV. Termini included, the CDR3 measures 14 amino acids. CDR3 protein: CASGLEQPPYWQDP.

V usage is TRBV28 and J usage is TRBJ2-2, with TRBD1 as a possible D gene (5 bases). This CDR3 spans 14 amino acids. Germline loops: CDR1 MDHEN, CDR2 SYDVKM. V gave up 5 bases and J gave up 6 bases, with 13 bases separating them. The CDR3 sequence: CASSQLHRSGELFF. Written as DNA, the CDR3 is TGTGCCAGCAGTCAACTCCACAGGTCCGGGGAGCTGTTTTTT.